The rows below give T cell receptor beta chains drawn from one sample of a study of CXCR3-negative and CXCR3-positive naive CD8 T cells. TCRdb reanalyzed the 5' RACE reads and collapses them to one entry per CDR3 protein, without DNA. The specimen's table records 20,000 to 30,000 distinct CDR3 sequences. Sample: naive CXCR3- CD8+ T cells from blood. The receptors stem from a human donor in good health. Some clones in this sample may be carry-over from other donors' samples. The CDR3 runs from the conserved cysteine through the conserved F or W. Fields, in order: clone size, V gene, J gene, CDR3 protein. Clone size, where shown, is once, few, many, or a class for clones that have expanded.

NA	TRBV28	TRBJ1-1	CASEELLETEAFF
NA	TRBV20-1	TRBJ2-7	CSAPDSNLSYEQYF
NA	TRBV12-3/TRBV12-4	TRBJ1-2	CASSPVRRDDYTF
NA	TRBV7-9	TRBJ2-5	CASSLGFGETQYF
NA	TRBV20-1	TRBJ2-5	CSASSYSDVQETQYF
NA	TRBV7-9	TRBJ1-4	CASSFQRGPNEKLFF
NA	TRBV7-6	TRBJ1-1	CASSPWDRVNTEAFF
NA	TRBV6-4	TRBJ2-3	CASSSSGTSAADTQYF
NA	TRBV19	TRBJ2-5	CASSRWRETQYF
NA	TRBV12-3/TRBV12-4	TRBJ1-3	CAGVTGNTIYF
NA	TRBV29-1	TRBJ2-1	CSVVGSGSYNEQFF
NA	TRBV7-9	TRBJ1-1	CASSPPAGSGRENTEAFF
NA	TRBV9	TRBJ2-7	CASSVGAAGERSEQYF
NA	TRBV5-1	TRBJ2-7	CASSPTRQGSYEQYF
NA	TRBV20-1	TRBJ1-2	CSARIDTGYTF
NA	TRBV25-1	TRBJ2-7	CASSEDLVEQYF
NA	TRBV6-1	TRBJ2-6	CASGTQGTGANVLTF
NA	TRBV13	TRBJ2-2	CASSLGRPAGADTGELFF
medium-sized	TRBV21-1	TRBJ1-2	CASSALHRTGIRYGYTF
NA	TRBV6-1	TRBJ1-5	CASSDHQPQHF
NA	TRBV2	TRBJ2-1	CASSPRGYNEQFF
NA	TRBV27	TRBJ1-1	CASSDGQGANTEAFF
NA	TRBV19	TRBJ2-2	CASSIGGELFF
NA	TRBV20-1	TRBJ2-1	CSARSLAGGSREEQFF
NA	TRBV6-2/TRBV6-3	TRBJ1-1	CASSYGQGETAFF
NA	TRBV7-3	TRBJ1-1	CASSLNLEGTEAFF
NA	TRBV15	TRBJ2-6	CATSLDRRSGANVLTF
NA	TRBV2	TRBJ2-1	CASRPGQRNNEQFF
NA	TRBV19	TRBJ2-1	CASSSLGGGTYNEQFF
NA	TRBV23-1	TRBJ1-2	CASSQWTGADYGYTF
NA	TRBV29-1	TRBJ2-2	CSVEDGAGYPGELFF
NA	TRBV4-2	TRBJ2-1	CASSQGGEQFF
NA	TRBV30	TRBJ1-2	CARGQDSSYGYTF
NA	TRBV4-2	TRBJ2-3	CASSQDDKGISTDTQYF
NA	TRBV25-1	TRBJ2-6	CASSEYDRIVLTF
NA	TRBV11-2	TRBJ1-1	CASSLQGADGTEAFF
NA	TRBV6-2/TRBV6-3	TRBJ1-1	CANSRPWSEAFF
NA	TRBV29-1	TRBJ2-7	CSATWTGGGEQYF
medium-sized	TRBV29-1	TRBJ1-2	CSDLRGTGDGYTF
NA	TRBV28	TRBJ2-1	CASSLYRGRLLEQFF